This T cell receptor (beta chain) stems from a study of cytomegalovirus exposure and HLA in healthy donors. Regarding this clone: Its matching antigen is unknown.

This CDR3 comprises 13 residues. V lost 6 bases, J lost 5 bases, and 5 bases stayed unmatched. Germline CDR1 and CDR2: SNHLY and FYNNEI. Whole-study results and caveats: In vitro work confirmed that a few CMV-associated chains recognize CMV antigens. Most TCR sequences proved rare, with some public TCRs found in many donors.

Clones were sequenced by immunoSEQ multiplex PCR, and TCRdb holds only the in-frame ones, with some missing. Here the sample spans approximately 160,000 clones, less than 90% being singletons. This rearrangement joins TRBV2 to TRBJ1-2, with TRBD1 identical over 8 bases. The sequencing sample was made of PBMCs. The TCR originated in a woman aged 30 to 39 in good health and CMV-seronegative. CDR3 bases: TGTGCCAGCAGGAACGGACAGGGATATGGCTACACCTTC. Its translation: CASRNGQGYGYTF. Drawing the rest from reference TRBV2 and TRBJ1-2, the complete variable domain is EPEVTQTPSHQVTQMGQEVILRCVPISNHLYFYWYRQILGQKVEFLVSFYNNEISEKSEIFDDQFSVERPDGSNFTLKIRSTKLEDSAMYFCASRNGQGYGYTFGSGTRLTVV.